This T cell receptor (beta chain) originates from a study of T cell responses to AZD1222 COVID-19 vaccine. Trimming took 3 bases from V and 2 from J, leaving 10 bases between them. The CDR3 is 14 residues long. In germline, CDR1 is LNHDA, CDR2 SQIVND (reference sequence). Method: immunoSEQ multiplex PCR; TCRdb's copy keeps in-frame clones and lacks some. This sample has about 140,000 clones, with around 87% found just once. Here the sequenced sample was peripheral blood, taken on day 0 of AZD1222 vaccination. The genes are TRBV19 and TRBJ1-1; D is possibly TRBD1 (6 bases). The TCR sequence derives from an adult in good health. DNA of the CDR3: TGTGCCAGTAGTATTCTCGGGGGCAACACTGAAGCTTTCTTT. Translation gives CASSILGGNTEAFF.